This passage covers 15 T cell receptor beta chains from one sample sequenced in a study of blood T cells in healthy people across ages. It was with a sample-barcoded 5' primer and a J-beta primer mix that a second PCR of roughly 6 to 12 cycles was run. TCRdb called the 5' RACE reads again in MiXCR, with one record for every CDR3 protein. The data show under 1,100,000 distinct CDR3 sequences, approximately 25% seen once. This sample was shared with a second study, whose subject was T cells of mothers and their children.

Sequenced: blood. These receptors were obtained from a girl aged 2-10 years in good health.

The J gene is TRBJ1-5, the V gene TRBV6-2 or TRBV6-3; D not certain. Germline-derived CDR1 and CDR2 are MNHEY and SVGEGT. Trimming removed 8 bases from V and 2 bases from J, with 13 bases in between. The CDR3 spans 14 residues. The CDR3, as DNA: TGTGCCAGCGTTTCAGACCATGGCAATCAGCCCCAGCATTTT. Its protein product is CASVSDHGNQPQHF.

This rearrangement joins TRBV27 to TRBJ2-3; D gene unclear. Germline V gives CDR1 MNHEY, CDR2 SMNVEV (reference sequence). This CDR3 has 13 residues. V lost 3 bases and J 5 bases, leaving 9 bases between the germline ends. CDR3 sequence: CASSFRVVDTQYF. DNA of the CDR3: TGTGCCAGCAGTTTTCGGGTAGTAGATACGCAGTATTTT.

This clonotype was seen only a few times. For the CDR3, the DNA is TGCAGCGTTGGTCTTCCCGGGAGACGCAATGAGCAGTTCTTC. Protein sequence: CSVGLPGRRNEQFF. The chain combines TRBV29-1 with TRBJ2-5; TRBD2 is a possible D gene (6 bases). Near its end, the DNA agrees better with TRBJ2-1, so the J call may be wrong. The V gene's germline CDR1 is SQVTM and CDR2 ANQGSEA. The CDR3 runs to 14 residues.

The chain couples TRBV5-6 to TRBJ2-2; D may be TRBD1 or TRBD2 (5 bases each). The CDR3 length is 12 residues. Trimming cost V 3 bases and J 8 bases, with 8 bases left between them. Germline V gives CDR1 SGHDT, CDR2 YYEEEE. The CDR3 nucleotides read TGTGCCAGCAGCTGGGGGAGAGGGGAGCTGTTTTTT. As protein: CASSWGRGELFF.

The genes are TRBV20-1 and TRBJ2-3; D gene ambiguous. V lost 1 base, J lost 2 bases, and 10 bases lay in between. This CDR3 contains 14 residues. Germline V gene sequence: CDR1 DFQATT, CDR2 SNEGSKA (reference sequence). The CDR3 coding sequence is TGCAGTGCTAGAGGGCGGATAGTCACAGATACGCAGTATTTT. Encoded protein: CSARGRIVTDTQYF.

In its sample, this clonotype was seen a few times. The rearrangement joins TRBV20-1 to TRBJ2-1; 10 bases match TRBD1. The junction had 7 bases not matched to a gene; V was cut back by 5 bases and J by 6 bases. CDR3 size: 14 residues. Per the germline V gene, CDR1 is DFQATT and CDR2 is SNEGSKA (reference sequence). The CDR3 reads CSASPGTGANEQFF. The CDR3 bases are TGCAGTGCTTCACCCGGGACAGGGGCCAATGAGCAGTTCTTC.

The V gene is TRBV7-2, the J gene TRBJ2-5; D not certain. The assigned J gene may be wrong: the sequence end matches TRBJ2-1 better. The germline V gene encodes CDR1 SGHTA and CDR2 FQGNSA. The CDR3 is 11 amino acids. The chain's CDR3 is CASSFFGEQFF. As DNA, the CDR3 is TGTGCCAGCAGCTTCTTCGGTGAGCAGTTCTTC.

The chain recombines TRBV12-3 or TRBV12-4 with TRBJ2-6, with a possible D match to TRBD2 (5 bases). The CDR3 runs 17 residues. Trimming removed 3 bases from V and 2 bases from J, with 14 bases in between. The CDR3: CASSLSPRRPGANVLTF. As DNA, the CDR3 is TGTGCCAGCAGTTTGAGCCCTCGGAGGCCTGGGGCCAACGTCCTGACTTTC.

There are a few counts of this clonotype. The V call is TRBV24-1, the J call TRBJ1-2; D gene uncertain. Trimming took 4 bases from V and 5 from J, leaving 7 bases between them. CDR3 length: 12 amino acids. The germline V gene has CDR1 KGHDR and CDR2 SFDVKD. The CDR3 is CATSDDLYGYTF. The CDR3 nucleotides read TGTGCCACCAGTGACGATTTGTATGGCTACACCTTC.

This clonotype has more than one count but fewer than ten. The genes are TRBV20-1 and TRBJ1-5, with 7 bases matching TRBD1. Per the germline V gene, CDR1 is DFQATT and CDR2 is SNEGSKA (reference sequence). The CDR3 has 15 amino acids. V trimming: 4 bases; J trimming: 5 bases; junction bases outside the gene matches: 11. For the CDR3, the DNA is TGCAGTGCTAAGACAGGGCGAGACTGGGATCAGCCCCAGCATTTT. Translated, it gives CSAKTGRDWDQPQHF.

This clonotype was observed a handful of times. The J gene is TRBJ2-1, the V gene TRBV5-1; 7 bases fit TRBD2. The end of the DNA fits TRBJ2-7 better, so the J call may be wrong. This CDR3 has 15 amino acids. Germline CDR1 and CDR2: SGHRS and YFSETQ. Written as DNA, the CDR3 is TGCGCCAGCAGCTTAAGGGAGGGCTATTTCTACGAGCAGTACTTC. It is translated as CASSLREGYFYEQYF.

This clonotype appeared a few times. The V gene is TRBV15, the J gene TRBJ2-3; D remains ambiguous. Trimming removed 2 bases at V and 3 bases at J, with 3 bases between. The germline gives CDR1 LNHNV, CDR2 YYDKDF (reference sequence). The CDR3 sequence is 12 residues long. CDR3 in DNA: TGTGCCACCAGCAGACAGACAGATACGCAGTATTTT. It codes for CATSRQTDTQYF.

This clonotype has more than one count but fewer than ten. The chain links TRBV20-1 to TRBJ1-4; tentatively, D is TRBD1 (6 bases). Germline V CDR1 and CDR2: DFQATT, SNEGSKA (reference sequence). The length of the CDR3 is 14 residues. Between the trimmed V and J ends, which lost 0 bases and 6 bases, there was a span of 11 bases. The CDR3 nucleotides read TGCAGTGCTAGAGAGGACAGCCTGTATGAAAAACTGTTTTTT. It is translated as CSAREDSLYEKLFF.

The genes are TRBV2 and TRBJ2-1; D uncertain. In germline, CDR1 is SNHLY, CDR2 FYNNEI. The CDR3 loop spans 14 amino acids. V was cut by 6 bases and J by 2 bases, with 11 bases left in between. The CDR3 loop reads CASSGSNTYNEQFF. The CDR3 region has the DNA TGTGCCAGCAGCGGATCTAATACCTACAATGAGCAGTTCTTC.

This chain uses TRBV6-5 with TRBJ1-2; TRBD1 is a possible D gene (5 bases). The V end was cut by 5 bases, the J end by 4 bases, with 17 bases between. Germline CDR1 is MNHEY and CDR2 is SVGAGI. CDR3 length: 15 amino acids. The CDR3 reads CASSRSGGTSYGYTF. The CDR3, as DNA: TGTGCCAGCAGTCGTAGTGGGGGTACGAGCTATGGCTACACCTTC.